This T cell receptor beta chain was profiled in a study of blood T cell repertoires in COVID-19. Sequenced by immunoSEQ multiplex PCR; TCRdb stores in-frame clones only, minus some. Of 220,000 or so clones in the sample, 92% were seen once. Looked up from germline, CDR1 is MGHRA and CDR2 is YSYEKL. The CDR3 length is 16 residues. The J segment lost 4 bases and the V segment lost 1 base, leaving 7 bases of the junction unmatched. Sequencing was carried out using peripheral blood. The sequence was collected from a man between 60 and 75 years old with COVID-19, enrolled during active disease. V gene TRBV4-1 combines with J gene TRBJ1-5; 7 bases match TRBD1. As DNA, the CDR3 is TGCGCCAGCAGCCAAGGACAGGGACGTGGAAATCAGCCCCAGCATTTT. This translates into CASSQGQGRGNQPQHF.